This T cell receptor (beta chain) was profiled in a study of CD8 T cells in Susac syndrome. CDR1 SGDLS and CDR2 YYNGEE come from the germline V gene. The CDR3 loop spans 15 amino acids. V lost 0 bases and J lost 2; bases outside the gene matches: 5. Points on this clonotype: Its specificity is unknown.

General study results and limits: In its TCR sequencing and HLA analysis, the study acknowledged that the number of individuals was relatively small.

RNA amounts of roughly 0.45 to 1 ug underwent reverse transcription with random hexamers. TCRdb called the immunoSEQ multiplex PCR reads again in MiXCR, with one record for every CDR3 protein. The data hold approximately 280,000 distinct CDR3 sequences, with more than 75% observed a single time. The TCR originated in a human donor with multiple sclerosis. The sequenced sample consisted of CD8+ T cells from PBMCs. This rearrangement joins TRBV9 to TRBJ2-7; 7 nucleotides match TRBD1. CDR3 protein: CASSVGDSRTYEQYF. The DNA for the CDR3 is TGTGCCAGCAGCGTAGGGGACAGCCGGACCTACGAGCAGTACTTC. Based on the CDR3 plus reference TRBV9 and TRBJ2-7, the full variable domain is DSGVTQTPKHLITATGQRVTLRCSPRSGDLSVYWYQQSLDQGLQFLIQYYNGEERAKGNILERFSAQQFPDLHSELNLSSLELGDSALYFCASSVGDSRTYEQYFGPGTRLTVT.